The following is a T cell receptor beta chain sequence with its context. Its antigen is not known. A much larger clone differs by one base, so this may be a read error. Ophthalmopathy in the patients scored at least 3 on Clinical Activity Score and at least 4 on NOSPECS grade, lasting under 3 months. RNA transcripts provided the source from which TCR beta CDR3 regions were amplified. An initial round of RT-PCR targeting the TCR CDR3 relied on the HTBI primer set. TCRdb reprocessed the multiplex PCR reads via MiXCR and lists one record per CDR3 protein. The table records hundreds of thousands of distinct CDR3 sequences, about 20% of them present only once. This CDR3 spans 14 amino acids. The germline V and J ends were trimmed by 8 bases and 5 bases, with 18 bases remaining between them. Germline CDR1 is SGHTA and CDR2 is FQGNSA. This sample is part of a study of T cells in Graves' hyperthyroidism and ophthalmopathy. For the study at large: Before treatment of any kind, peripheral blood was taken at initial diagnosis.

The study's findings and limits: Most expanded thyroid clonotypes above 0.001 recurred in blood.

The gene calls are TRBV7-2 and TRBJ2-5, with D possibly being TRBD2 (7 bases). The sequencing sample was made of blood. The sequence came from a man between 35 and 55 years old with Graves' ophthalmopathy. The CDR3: CASGEGGGLETQYF. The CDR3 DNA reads TGTGCCAGCGGCGAAGGGGGGGGGCTGGAGACCCAGTACTTC.